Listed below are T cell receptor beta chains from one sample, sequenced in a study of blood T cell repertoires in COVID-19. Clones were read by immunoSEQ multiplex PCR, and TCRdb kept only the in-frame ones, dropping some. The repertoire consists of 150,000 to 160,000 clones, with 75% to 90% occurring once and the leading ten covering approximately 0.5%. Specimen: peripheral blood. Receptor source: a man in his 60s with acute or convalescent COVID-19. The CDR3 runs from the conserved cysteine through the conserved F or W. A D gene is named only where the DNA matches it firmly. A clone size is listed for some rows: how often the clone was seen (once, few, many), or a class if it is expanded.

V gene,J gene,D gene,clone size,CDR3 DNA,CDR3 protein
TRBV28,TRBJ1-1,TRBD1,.,TGTGCCAGCAGTTCAGGGGGCGCCATGAACACTGAAGCTTTCTTT,CASSSGGAMNTEAFF
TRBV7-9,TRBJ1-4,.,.,TGTGCCAGCGCCTGGGGGGATGAAAAACTGTTTTTT,CASAWGDEKLFF
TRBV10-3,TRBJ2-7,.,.,TGTGCCATCAGTGATGGGGGCGACAGGAGCTCCTACGAGCAGTACTTC,CAISDGGDRSSYEQYF
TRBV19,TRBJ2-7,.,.,TGTGCCAGTAGTATTCGGGTGGGCTCCTACGAGCAGTACTTC,CASSIRVGSYEQYF
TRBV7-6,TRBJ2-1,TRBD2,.,TGTGCCAGCAGCCCTCGACTAGCGGGAGCGAATGAGCAGTTCTTC,CASSPRLAGANEQFF
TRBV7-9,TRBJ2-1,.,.,TGTGCCAGCAGCGTAGTACGGGGGTCCTACAATGAGCAGTTCTTC,CASSVVRGSYNEQFF
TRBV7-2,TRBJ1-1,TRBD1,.,TGTGCCAGCAGCTTAGTACAGGGGGCGTATAGTGAAGCTTTCTTT,CASSLVQGAYSEAFF
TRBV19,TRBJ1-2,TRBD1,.,TGTGCCAGTAGTATAGTTGGGGGCAGGGGGCTTCGAGGCTACACCTTC,CASSIVGGRGLRGYTF
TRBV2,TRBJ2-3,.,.,TGTGCCAGCAGTGGACTAGGACGGGGAGATACGCAGTATTTT,CASSGLGRGDTQYF
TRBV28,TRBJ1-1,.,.,TGTGCCAGCAGTGAACAGGGTGTTGAAGCTTTCTTT,CASSEQGVEAFF
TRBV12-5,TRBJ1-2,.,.,TGTGCTAGTGGTAACTACAGGGCTGGCTACACCTTC,CASGNYRAGYTF
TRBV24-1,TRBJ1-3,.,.,TGTGCCACCAGTGTTCGGGGAAACACCATATATTTT,CATSVRGNTIYF
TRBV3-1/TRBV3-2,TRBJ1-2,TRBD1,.,TGTGCCAGCAGCCATAAACCAACAGGGGAGTACGGCTACACCTTC,CASSHKPTGEYGYTF
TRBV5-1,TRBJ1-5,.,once,TGCGCCAGCAGCTTGGACTACGGCAGCAATCAGCCCCAGCATTTT,CASSLDYGSNQPQHF
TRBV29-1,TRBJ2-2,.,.,TGCAGCGTTATAAGGGACTTGTCTTCCGGGGAGCTGTTTTTT,CSVIRDLSSGELFF
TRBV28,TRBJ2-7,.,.,TGTGCCAGCAGCAGGGACACTGTAACCTACGAGCAGTACTTC,CASSRDTVTYEQYF
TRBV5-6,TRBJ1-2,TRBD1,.,TGTGCCAGTAGCCGGACAGGGTTTGGCTACACCTTC,CASSRTGFGYTF
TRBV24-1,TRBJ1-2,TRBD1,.,TGTGCCACCAGTGATGGGGACAGTGATGGCTACACCTTC,CATSDGDSDGYTF
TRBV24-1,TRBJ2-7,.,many,TGTGCCACCAGTGATTTTAACAGACCCGAGCAGTACTTC,CATSDFNRPEQYF
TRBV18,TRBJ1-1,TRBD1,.,TGTGCCAGCTGCCGACAGGGAGACACTGAAGCTTTCTTT,CASCRQGDTEAFF
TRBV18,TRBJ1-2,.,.,TGTGCCAGCTCACCGGACAGAAACTATGGCTACACCTTC,CASSPDRNYGYTF
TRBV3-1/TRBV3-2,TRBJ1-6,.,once,TGTGCCAGCAGCCTAGGGGGGGGATCACCCCTCCACTTT,CASSLGGGSPLHF
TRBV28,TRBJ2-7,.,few,TGTGCCAGCAGGGGCGGAGGGGCCTACGAGCAGTACTTC,CASRGGGAYEQYF
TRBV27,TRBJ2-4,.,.,TGTGCCAGCAGGACGGGGAATGAGAACATTCAGTACTTC,CASRTGNENIQYF
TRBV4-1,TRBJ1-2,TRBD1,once,TGCGCCAGCAGCCAAGATGCGTCGGGACAGGGAATGTATGGCTACACCTTC,CASSQDASGQGMYGYTF
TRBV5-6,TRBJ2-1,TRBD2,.,TGTGCCAGCAGCTCGGGACTAGGGATCAATGAGCAGTTCTTC,CASSSGLGINEQFF
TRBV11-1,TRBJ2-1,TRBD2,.,TGTGCCAGCAGCTTTGGGGGGAGACTAGCCAGCAATGAGCAGTTCTTC,CASSFGGRLASNEQFF
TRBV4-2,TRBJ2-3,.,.,TGTGCCAGCAGCCAACGGGCCGCGGGAAGCGGTAGCACAGATACGCAGTATTTT,CASSQRAAGSGSTDTQYF
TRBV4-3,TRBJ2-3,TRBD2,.,TGCGCCAGCAGCCAAGACCAGCGGGAGGGAAACACAGATACGCAGTATTTT,CASSQDQREGNTDTQYF
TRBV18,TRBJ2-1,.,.,TGTGCCAGCTCACCAGCGAGCTCCTACAATGAGCAGTTCTTC,CASSPASSYNEQFF
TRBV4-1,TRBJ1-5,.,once,TGCGCCAGCAGCCATTCTCGGGGGGGTATGAGCAATCAGCCCCAGCATTTT,CASSHSRGGMSNQPQHF
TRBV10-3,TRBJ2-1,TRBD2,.,TGTGCCATCAGGGGACTAGCGGGGGGAAAGAATGAGCAGTTCTTC,CAIRGLAGGKNEQFF
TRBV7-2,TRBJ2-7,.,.,TGTGCCAGCAGCTTTACGGCGGACTACGAGCAGTACTTC,CASSFTADYEQYF
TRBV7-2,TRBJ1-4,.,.,TGTGCCAGCAGCTTAGTTACAACTAATGAAAAACTGTTTTTT,CASSLVTTNEKLFF
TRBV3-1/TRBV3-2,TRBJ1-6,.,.,TGTGCCAGCAGCCAAGATTTGAAGTCGGTAAGGACATCTTCGATTGGACCCCTCCACTTT,CASSQDLKSVRTSSIGPLHF
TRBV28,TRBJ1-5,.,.,TGTGCCAGCAGTTTATCGGCAGGGTGGAGTATGGCCCAGCATTTT,CASSLSAGWSMAQHF
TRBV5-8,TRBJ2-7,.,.,TGTGCCAGCAGCTTGAAGGTCAGGGGTGGGTACTTC,CASSLKVRGGYF
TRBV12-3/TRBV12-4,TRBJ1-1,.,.,TGTGCCAGCAGTTTCTTAGAAAACACTGAAGCTTTCTTT,CASSFLENTEAFF
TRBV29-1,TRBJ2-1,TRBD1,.,TGCAGCGTCAAAGGACAGGTCTCCTACAATGAGCAGTTCTTC,CSVKGQVSYNEQFF
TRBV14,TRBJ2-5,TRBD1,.,TGTGCCAGCAGCCAAGATCCGGGACAGGGGACGGAGACCCAGTACTTC,CASSQDPGQGTETQYF
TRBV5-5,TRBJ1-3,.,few,TGTGCCAGCAGCTTTGAGGTTCCCGGAAACACCATATATTTT,CASSFEVPGNTIYF
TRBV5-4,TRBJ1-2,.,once,TGTGCCAGCAGCTTGGAGGGGCACAATGGCTACACCTTC,CASSLEGHNGYTF
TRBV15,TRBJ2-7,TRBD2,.,TGTGCCACCAGCAGAGATCTCGGGACTAAGTACTTC,CATSRDLGTKYF
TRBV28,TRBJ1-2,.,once,TGTGCCAGCCAAAATAGGGGGGGCTATGGCTACACCTTC,CASQNRGGYGYTF
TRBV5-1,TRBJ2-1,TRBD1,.,TGCGCCAGCAGCTTGGGGACAGGGGTCCTCAATGAGCAGTTCTTC,CASSLGTGVLNEQFF
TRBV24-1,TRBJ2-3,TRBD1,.,TGTGCCACCAGTGGTGGGACAGGGAGGACAGATACGCAGTATTTT,CATSGGTGRTDTQYF
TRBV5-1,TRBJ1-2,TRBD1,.,TGCGCCAGCAGCCCGGGGACAGAATTCTATGGCTACACCTTC,CASSPGTEFYGYTF
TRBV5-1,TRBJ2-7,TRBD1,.,TGCGCCAGCAGCTTGCAAGGGGGCGGGTCCTACGAGCAGTACTTC,CASSLQGGGSYEQYF
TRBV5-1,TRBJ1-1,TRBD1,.,TGCGCCAGCAGCTTAACAGGGGGAGGAACTGAAGCTTTCTTT,CASSLTGGGTEAFF
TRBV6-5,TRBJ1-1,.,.,TGTGCCAGCAAGACAGGTGGGGAGAACACTGAAGCTTTCTTT,CASKTGGENTEAFF